This T cell receptor (beta chain) was identified during a study of T cell repertoires in cytomegalovirus infection. The wider study: CMV infection together with matching HLA type was indicated by public TCR beta signatures. Points from the study as a whole: There were carriers of CMV plus the relevant HLA, and cumulative public TCR beta family frequency identified them. Dominating the ex vivo response were HLA-C-restricted CMV-specific TCR beta clonotypes.

TCRdb passed the reads through MiXCR, listing each CDR3 protein once. The table has some 110,000 distinct CDR3 sequences, about 9.5% seen once. This CDR3 spans 13 amino acids. V was cut by 4 bases and J by 4 bases, with 8 bases left in between. The germline V gene has CDR1 SGHVS and CDR2 FQNEAQ. This clonotype was seen at least ten times. Its antigen is currently unknown. This chain uses TRBV7-8 with TRBJ1-5; D call uncertain. The clonotype originates from a human donor in good health (CMV status not recorded). Some clones in this sample may be carry-over from other donors' samples. The sample comprised PBMCs, sequenced either directly or after in vitro stimulation (not recorded which). CDR3 protein: CASSSSNNQPQHF. The DNA of the CDR3 is TGTGCCAGCAGCTCATCAAATAATCAGCCCCAGCATTTT.